This record concerns one T cell receptor beta chain sequence. The sample belongs to a study of cytomegalovirus exposure and HLA in healthy donors. PCR involved 60 Vbeta and 13 Jbeta primers. TCRdb's copy holds only in-frame clones and misses some; the assay was immunoSEQ multiplex PCR. The data show about 270,000 clones, just over 70% seen once. The CDR3 totals 15 residues. Per the germline V gene, CDR1 is SGHVS and CDR2 is FNYEAQ. Trimming took 5 bases from V and 8 from J; bases not matched to a gene: 11. The chain combines TRBV7-6 with TRBJ2-1, with 8 bases aligning to TRBD2. The sequenced sample was PBMCs. The clonotype originates from a female donor in good health and CMV-seronegative. CDR3 residues: CASSIGAGVGDEQFF. In DNA form, the CDR3 reads TGTGCCAGCAGCATCGGAGCGGGAGTTGGCGATGAGCAGTTCTTC.